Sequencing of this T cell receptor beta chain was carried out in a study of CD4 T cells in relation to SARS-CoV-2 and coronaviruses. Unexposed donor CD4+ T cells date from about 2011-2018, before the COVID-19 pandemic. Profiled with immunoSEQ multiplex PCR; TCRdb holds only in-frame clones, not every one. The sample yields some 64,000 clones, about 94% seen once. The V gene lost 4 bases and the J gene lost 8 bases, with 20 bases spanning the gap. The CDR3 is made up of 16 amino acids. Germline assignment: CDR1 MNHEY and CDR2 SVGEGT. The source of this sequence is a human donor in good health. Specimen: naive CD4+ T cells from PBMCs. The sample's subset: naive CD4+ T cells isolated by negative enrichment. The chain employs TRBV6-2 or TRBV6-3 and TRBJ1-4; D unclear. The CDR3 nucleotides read TGTGCCAGCAGTTTTGGTGCGGCGGGTTTTGGAGAAAAACTGTTTTTT. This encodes CASSFGAAGFGEKLFF.